The next 3 T cell receptor beta chains were all read from a single sample in a study of blood T cell repertoires in COVID-19. Assay: immunoSEQ multiplex PCR; the TCRdb copy retains only in-frame clones and omits some. The sample holds approximately 99,000 clones, about 86% seen once. Sequenced sample: peripheral blood. Source of these receptors: an older woman in a cohort sampled during active or convalescent COVID-19.

J is TRBJ1-4 and V is TRBV7-9, with 7 bases that match TRBD1. The CDR3 spans 14 residues. Trimming cost V 4 bases and J 7 bases; bases outside gene matches: 6. Germline lookup yields CDR1 SEHNR and CDR2 FQNEAQ (reference sequence). This CDR3 is CASSSTGWGEKLFF. CDR3 DNA sequence: TGTGCCAGCAGCTCGACAGGGTGGGGTGAAAAACTGTTTTTT.

The rearrangement links TRBV4-2 to TRBJ2-5; tentative D call: TRBD2 (5 bases). Trimming removed 5 bases at V and 9 bases at J, with 13 bases between. This CDR3 is 12 amino acids long. The V gene's germline CDR1 is LGHNA and CDR2 YNFKEQ. The CDR3 protein is CASSVTGSPQYF. Here the CDR3 DNA reads TGTGCCAGCAGCGTCACGGGGTCGCCCCAGTACTTC.

This clone came up once. The V and J genes are TRBV5-1 and TRBJ1-2, with no clear D. With 0 bases removed from V and 3 bases from J, the gap between germline ends came to 12 bases. Per the germline V gene, CDR1 is SGHRS and CDR2 is YFSETQ. This CDR3 comprises 15 residues. The CDR3 region is CASSLVATSDYGYTF. The CDR3 bases are TGCGCCAGCAGCTTGGTTGCCACATCCGACTATGGCTACACCTTC.